The subject of this entry is one T cell receptor beta chain. Antigen specificity is unknown. V dropped 5 bases and J dropped 7 bases, with 15 bases sitting between them. The CDR3 sequence is 15 residues long. From germline, CDR1 is SGHTA and CDR2 FQGNSA. Produced via immunoSEQ multiplex PCR; TCRdb's table is partial and in-frame only. The table has roughly 45,000 clones, less than 85% seen once. The sample is drawn from a study of OX40 agonist ivuxolimab in advanced cancers. Notes on the study in general: Several nonresponders also turned out to have low normalized T-cell clonal expansion.

The input for sequencing was CD4+ or CD8+ T cells sorted from blood, taken in a trial of the OX40 agonist ivuxolimab. The source is an adult with an advanced solid tumor such as melanoma, head and neck, liver or kidney cancer. V gene TRBV7-2 combines with J gene TRBJ1-6; maybe TRBD1 (5 bases). This CDR3 is CASSPRTTLNSPLHF. In DNA form, the CDR3 reads TGTGCCAGCAGCCCTAGGACAACCCTCAATTCACCCCTCCACTTT.